This T cell receptor beta chain was retrieved from a study of cytomegalovirus exposure and HLA in healthy donors. The study's findings and limits: With high specificity and sensitivity, the classifier reportedly diagnosed cytomegalovirus status. Many donors carried some public TCRs, although rarity characterized most TCR sequences. In a later analysis, more than 15,000 TCR beta sequences were associated with HLA alleles at 0.05 false discovery rate.

The PCR employed 60 Vbeta primers together with 13 Jbeta primers. Some clones are missing from TCRdb's copy, which holds only in-frame ones; the method was immunoSEQ multiplex PCR. The sample features 150,000 or so clones, with around 1.5% in its top ten. About this clone itself: The antigen remains undetermined.

Germline V gene sequence: CDR1 MNHNY, CDR2 SVGAGI (reference sequence). V lost 7 bases and J lost 2, with 11 bases in between. The CDR3 runs 13 residues. The sequenced material came from PBMCs. The sequence came from a woman aged 45-65 years in good health and CMV-seronegative. The chain employs TRBV6-6 and TRBJ1-1; D possibly corresponds to TRBD1 (6 bases). The CDR3 reads CASILQGNTEAFF. The CDR3 DNA is TGTGCCAGCATCCTACAGGGTAACACTGAAGCTTTCTTT.